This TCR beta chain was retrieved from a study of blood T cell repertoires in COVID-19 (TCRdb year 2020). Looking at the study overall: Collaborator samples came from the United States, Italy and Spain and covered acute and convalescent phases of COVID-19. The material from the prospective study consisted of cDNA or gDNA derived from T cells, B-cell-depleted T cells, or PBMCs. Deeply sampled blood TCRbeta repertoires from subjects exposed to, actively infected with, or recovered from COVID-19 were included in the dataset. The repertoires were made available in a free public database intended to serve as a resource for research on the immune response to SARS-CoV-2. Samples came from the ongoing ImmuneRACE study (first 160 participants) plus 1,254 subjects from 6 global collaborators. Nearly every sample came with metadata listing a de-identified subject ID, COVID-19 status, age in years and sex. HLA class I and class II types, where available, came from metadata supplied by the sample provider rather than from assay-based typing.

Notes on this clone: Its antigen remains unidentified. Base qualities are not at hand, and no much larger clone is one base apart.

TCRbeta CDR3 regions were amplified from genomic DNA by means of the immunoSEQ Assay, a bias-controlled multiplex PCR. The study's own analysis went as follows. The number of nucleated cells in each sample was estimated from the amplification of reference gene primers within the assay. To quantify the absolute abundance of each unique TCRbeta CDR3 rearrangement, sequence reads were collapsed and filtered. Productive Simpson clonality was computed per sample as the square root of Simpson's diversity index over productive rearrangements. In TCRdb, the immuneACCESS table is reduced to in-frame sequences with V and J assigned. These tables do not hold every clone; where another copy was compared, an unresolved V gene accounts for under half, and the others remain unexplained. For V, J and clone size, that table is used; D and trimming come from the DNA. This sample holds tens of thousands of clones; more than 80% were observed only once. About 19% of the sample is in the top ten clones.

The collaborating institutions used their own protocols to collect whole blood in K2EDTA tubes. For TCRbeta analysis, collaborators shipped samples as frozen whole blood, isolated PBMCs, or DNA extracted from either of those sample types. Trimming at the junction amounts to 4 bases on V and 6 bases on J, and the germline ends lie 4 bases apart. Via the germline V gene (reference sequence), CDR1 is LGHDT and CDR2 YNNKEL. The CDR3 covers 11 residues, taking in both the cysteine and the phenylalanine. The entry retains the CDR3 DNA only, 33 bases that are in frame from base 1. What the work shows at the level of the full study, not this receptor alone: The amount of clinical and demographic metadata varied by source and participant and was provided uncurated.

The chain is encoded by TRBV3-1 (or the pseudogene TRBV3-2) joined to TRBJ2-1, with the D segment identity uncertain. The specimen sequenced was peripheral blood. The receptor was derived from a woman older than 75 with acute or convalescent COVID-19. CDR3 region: CASSLLNEQFF. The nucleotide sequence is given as TGTGCCAGCAGCCTCCTCAATGAGCAGTTCTTC.